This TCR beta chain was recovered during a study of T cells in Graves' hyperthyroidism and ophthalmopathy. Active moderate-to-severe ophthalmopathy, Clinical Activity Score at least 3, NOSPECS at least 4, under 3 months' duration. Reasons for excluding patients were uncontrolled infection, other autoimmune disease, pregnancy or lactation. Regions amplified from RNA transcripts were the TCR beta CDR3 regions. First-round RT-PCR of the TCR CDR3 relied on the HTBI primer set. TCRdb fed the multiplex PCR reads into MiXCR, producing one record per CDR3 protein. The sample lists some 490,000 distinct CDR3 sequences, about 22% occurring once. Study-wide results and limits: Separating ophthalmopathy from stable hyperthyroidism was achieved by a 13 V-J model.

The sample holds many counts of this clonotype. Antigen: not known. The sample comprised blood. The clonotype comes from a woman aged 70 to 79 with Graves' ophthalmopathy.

This CDR3 is CASTLGGTYEQYF. CDR3 nucleotide sequence: TGTGCCAGCACTTTGGGGGGGACCTACGAGCAGTACTTC. The chain has TRBV12-3 or TRBV12-4 and TRBJ2-7; 7 bases map to TRBD2. The CDR3 runs to 13 residues. Unmatched junction bases numbered 5, after V lost 7 bases and J lost 2 bases.